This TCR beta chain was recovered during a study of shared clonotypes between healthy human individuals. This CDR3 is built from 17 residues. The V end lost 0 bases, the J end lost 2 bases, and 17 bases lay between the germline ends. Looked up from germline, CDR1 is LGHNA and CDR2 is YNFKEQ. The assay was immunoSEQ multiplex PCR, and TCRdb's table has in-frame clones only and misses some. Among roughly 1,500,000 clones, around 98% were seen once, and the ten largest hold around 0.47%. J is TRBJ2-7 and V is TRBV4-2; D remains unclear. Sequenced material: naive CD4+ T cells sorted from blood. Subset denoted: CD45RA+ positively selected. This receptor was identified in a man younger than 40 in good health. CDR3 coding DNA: TGTGCCAGCAGCCAAGAGAGTAAGGGCTCAATGGCCTACGAGCAGTACTTC. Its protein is CASSQESKGSMAYEQYF.